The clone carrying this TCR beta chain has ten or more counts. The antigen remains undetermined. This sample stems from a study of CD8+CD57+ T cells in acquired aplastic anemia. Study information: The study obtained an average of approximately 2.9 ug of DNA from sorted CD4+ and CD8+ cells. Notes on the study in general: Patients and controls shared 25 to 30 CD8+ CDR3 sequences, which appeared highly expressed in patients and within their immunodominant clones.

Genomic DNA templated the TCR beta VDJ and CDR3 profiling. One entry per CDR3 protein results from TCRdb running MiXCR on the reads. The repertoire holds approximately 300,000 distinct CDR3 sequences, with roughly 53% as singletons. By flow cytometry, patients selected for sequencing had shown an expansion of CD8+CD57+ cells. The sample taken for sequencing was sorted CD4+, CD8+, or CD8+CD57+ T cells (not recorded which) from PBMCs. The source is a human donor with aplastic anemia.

The CDR3 protein is CASKGVAGVADTQYF. The DNA for the CDR3 is TGCGCCAGCAAGGGGGTAGCGGGAGTAGCAGATACGCAGTATTTT. The chain carries TRBV5-1 and TRBJ2-3; 9 nucleotides align to TRBD2. The V gene's germline CDR1 is SGHRS and CDR2 YFSETQ. V shed 6 bases and J 4 bases; nucleotides not matched to a gene: 9. This CDR3 has 15 residues.